Listed here are 16 T cell receptor beta chains from one sample, sequenced in a study. TCRdb itself ran the RT-PCR reads through MiXCR, one entry per CDR3 protein. The sample has about 700,000 distinct CDR3 sequences; approximately 15% are singletons. Sequences were obtained from memory CD4+ T cells from blood. The receptors derive from a female donor in good health, serving as a healthy control.

This clonotype has only a few counts. This chain uses TRBV2 with TRBJ2-3; 9 positions agree with TRBD2. CDR3 length: 16 residues. The V gene's germline CDR1 is SNHLY and CDR2 FYNNEI. Losses at the gene ends were 2 bases for V and 2 bases for J; bases not matched to a gene: 5. The CDR3 nucleotides read TGTGCCAGCAGTGAAAGGCTAGCGGGGATCACAGATACGCAGTATTTT. Translation gives CASSERLAGITDTQYF.

The chain joins TRBV18 to TRBJ2-3, with a possible D match to TRBD2 (5 bases). Per the germline V gene, CDR1 is KGHSH and CDR2 is LQKENI. This CDR3 contains 16 residues. V was pared by 0 bases and J by 5 bases, with 15 bases between. The chain's CDR3 is CASSPPFILAGDTQYF. The CDR3 region has the DNA TGTGCCAGCTCACCACCCTTTATTCTAGCCGGAGATACGCAGTATTTT. Looking up the rest from reference TRBV18 and TRBJ2-3 gives the full variable domain: NAGVMQNPRHLVRRRGQEARLRCSPMKGHSHVYWYRQLPEEGLKFMVYLQKENIIDESGMPKERFSAEFPKEGPSILRIQQVVRGDSAAYFCASSPPFILAGDTQYFGPGTRLTVL.

This clonotype was observed a few times. This chain uses TRBV28 with TRBJ1-1, with 8 nucleotides matching TRBD1. The germline CDR1 and CDR2 sequences are MDHEN and SYDVKM. Trimming cost V 6 bases and J 13 bases; bases outside gene matches: 13. The CDR3 has 13 residues. The CDR3 DNA reads as TGTGCCAGCAGCCGACCTAGACAGGGGACTTATTTCTTT. Protein: CASSRPRQGTYFF. The whole variable domain, filled in from reference TRBV28 and TRBJ1-1, reads DVKVTQSSRYLVKRTGEKVFLECVQDMDHENMFWYRQDPGLGLRLIYFSYDVKMKEKGDIPEGYSVSREKKERFSLILESASTNQTSMYLCASSRPRQGTYFFGQGTRLTVV.

The CDR3 DNA sequence: TGCGCCAGCAGCACCAGCCAGGGTACCAATTCACCCCTCCACTTT. Protein: CASSTSQGTNSPLHF. The chain recombines TRBV5-1 with TRBJ1-6, with TRBD1 as a possible D gene (5 bases). Germline CDR1 is SGHRS and CDR2 is YFSETQ. The CDR3 contains 15 residues. V lost 4 bases, J lost 7 bases, and 15 bases lay in between.

This clonotype has only a few counts. The CDR3 bases are TGCAGTGCTAGGGGGAACTCCTACGAGCAGTACTTC. It translates to CSARGNSYEQYF. The V gene is TRBV20-1, the J gene TRBJ2-7; D not resolved. V was shortened by 3 bases and J by 0 bases, with 6 bases between the two germline ends. The CDR3 is 12 residues long. Germline V gives CDR1 DFQATT, CDR2 SNEGSKA (reference sequence).

This clonotype was counted many times. The J gene is TRBJ1-5, the V gene TRBV27; D not certain. CDR1 and CDR2 from the germline V gene are MNHEY and SMNVEV (reference sequence). V was pared by 3 bases and J by 7 bases, with 10 bases between. This CDR3 spans 13 amino acids. The CDR3 DNA is TGTGCCAGCAGTTTCGACGAAGGACAGCCCCAGCATTTT. Its translation: CASSFDEGQPQHF.

This clonotype was seen a few times. The V and J genes are TRBV12-3 or TRBV12-4 and TRBJ2-3; D unresolved. V was cut by 4 bases and J by 0 bases, with 8 bases left in between. The CDR3 runs 14 residues. Here the CDR3 reads CASSSPTSTDTQYF. CDR3 nucleotide sequence: TGTGCCAGCAGTTCCCCGACTAGCACAGATACGCAGTATTTT.

In this sample, this clonotype turned up a few times. The chain recombines TRBV20-1 with TRBJ1-6; 10 bases match TRBD1. The junction had 2 bases not matched to a gene; V was cut back by 3 bases and J by 0 bases. The germline V gene has CDR1 DFQATT and CDR2 SNEGSKA (reference sequence). This CDR3 region has 16 residues. The chain's CDR3 is CSARDRGSSYNSPLHF. The CDR3 nucleotides read TGCAGTGCTAGGGACAGGGGGAGCTCCTATAATTCACCCCTCCACTTT.

This clonotype was detected only a few times. V is TRBV5-1 and J is TRBJ2-2; a possible D gene is TRBD1 (6 bases). V was clipped by 3 bases and J by 5 bases, with 17 bases between them. Germline V gives CDR1 SGHRS, CDR2 YFSETQ. This CDR3 is 16 amino acids long. CDR3 nucleotide sequence: TGCGCCAGCAGCTCCTGGGACATTGAAAGGACCGGGGAGCTGTTTTTT. Protein: CASSSWDIERTGELFF.

About this clonotype itself: It is likely a read error, because the conserved phenylalanine at the end of the CDR3 is missing. The genes are TRBV12-3 or TRBV12-4 and TRBJ1-4; a possible D gene is TRBD1 (6 bases). The CDR3 runs 18 residues. The germline V and J ends were trimmed by 0 bases and 8 bases, with 22 bases remaining between them. DNA for the CDR3: TGTGCCAGCAGTTTAGCGACAACAGGGTTACCTCTAGGGGAAAAACTGTTTCTT. Amino acid sequence: CASSLATTGLPLGEKLFL.

The chain carries TRBV3-1 and TRBJ2-1; 11 bases agree with TRBD2. The CDR3 is 15 residues long. Germline CDR1 is LGHDT and CDR2 is YNNKEL (reference sequence). V trimming: 3 bases; J trimming: 6 bases; junction bases outside the gene matches: 4. The chain's CDR3 is CASSHGTSGLNEQFF. CDR3 sequence (DNA): TGTGCCAGCAGCCACGGGACTAGCGGCCTCAATGAGCAGTTCTTC.

This clonotype appeared a few times. CDR3 protein: CATSRDRYNEQFF. The CDR3, as DNA: TGTGCCACCAGCAGAGACAGATACAATGAGCAGTTCTTC. The chain combines TRBV15 with TRBJ2-1; no definite D call. The CDR3 consists of 13 residues. Trimming took 0 bases from V and 4 from J, leaving 4 bases between them. The V gene's germline CDR1 is LNHNV and CDR2 YYDKDF (reference sequence). The full variable domain, rest sourced from reference TRBV15 and TRBJ2-1, is DAMVIQNPRYQVTQFGKPVTLSCSQTLNHNVMYWYQQKSSQAPKLLFHYYDKDFNNEADTPDNFQSRRPNTSFCFLDIRSPGLGDTAMYLCATSRDRYNEQFFGPGTRLTVL.

This clonotype was seen a few times. The chain is built from TRBV7-9 and TRBJ2-3; unclear D gene. The CDR3 loop spans 14 amino acids. Trimming left V 1 base short and J 2 bases short, with 7 bases between. CDR1 and CDR2 from the germline V gene are SEHNR and FQNEAQ (reference sequence). This CDR3 reads CASSLGLYTDTQYF. The CDR3 DNA follows: TGTGCCAGCAGCTTAGGCCTTTACACAGATACGCAGTATTTT.

This clonotype was observed a few times. This rearrangement joins TRBV4-3 to TRBJ2-7; unclear D gene. Germline CDR1 and CDR2: LGHNA and YSLEER. The length of the CDR3 is 15 residues. The germline V and J ends were trimmed by 1 base and 2 bases, with 12 bases remaining between them. CDR3 in amino acids: CASSQGVSGAYEQYF. The DNA for the CDR3 is TGCGCCAGCAGCCAAGGGGTATCCGGCGCCTACGAGCAGTACTTC.

To note about this clonotype: Relative to the germline gene, one junction end is altered; a read error may explain this. The J gene is TRBJ2-7, the V gene TRBV12-3 or TRBV12-4, with 7 bases fitting TRBD1. The CDR3 sequence is 13 residues long. The CDR3 bases are TGTGCCATCAGTTTAGGGACAGTTGGCGAGCAGTACTTC. Encoded protein: CAISLGTVGEQYF.

This clonotype was seen a few times. CDR3: CASSYGLARHYEQYF. In nucleotides, the CDR3 is TGTGCCAGCAGTTATGGACTAGCGCGCCACTACGAGCAGTACTTC. The chain has TRBV6-2 or TRBV6-3 and TRBJ2-7, with 9 bases aligning to TRBD2. After removal of 3 bases from V and 3 bases from J, the junction contained 6 bases not matched to a gene. Germline assignment: CDR1 MNHEY and CDR2 SVGEGT. The CDR3 runs 15 residues.